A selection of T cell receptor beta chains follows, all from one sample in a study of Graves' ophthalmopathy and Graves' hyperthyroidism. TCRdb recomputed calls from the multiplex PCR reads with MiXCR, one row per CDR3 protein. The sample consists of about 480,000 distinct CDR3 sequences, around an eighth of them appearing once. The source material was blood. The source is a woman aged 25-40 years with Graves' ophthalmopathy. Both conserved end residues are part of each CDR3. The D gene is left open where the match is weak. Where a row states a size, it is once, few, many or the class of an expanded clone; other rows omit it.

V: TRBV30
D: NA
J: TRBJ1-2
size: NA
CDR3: CAWSVLGQGSYGYTF
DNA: TGTGCCTGGAGTGTATTGGGTCAGGGCAGCTATGGCTACACCTTC

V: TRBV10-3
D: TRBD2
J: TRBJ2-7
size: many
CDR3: CAISAREKSYEQYF
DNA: TGTGCCATCAGTGCGCGGGAGAAGTCCTACGAGCAGTACTTC

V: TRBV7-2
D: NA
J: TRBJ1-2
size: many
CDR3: CASSLALGLGGYTF
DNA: TGTGCCAGCAGCTTAGCGCTGGGCCTCGGGGGCTACACCTTC

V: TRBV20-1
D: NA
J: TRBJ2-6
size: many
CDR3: CSARIGGTGANVLTF
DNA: TGCAGTGCTAGAATTGGGGGGACTGGGGCCAACGTCCTGACTTTC

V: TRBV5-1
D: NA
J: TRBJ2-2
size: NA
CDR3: CASSPHSTGELFF
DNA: TGCGCCAGCAGCCCTCACTCAACCGGGGAGCTGTTTTTT

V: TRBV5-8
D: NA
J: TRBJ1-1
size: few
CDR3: CASSRTHRVPEAFF
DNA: TGTGCCAGCAGCCGGACCCATCGGGTGCCTGAAGCTTTCTTT

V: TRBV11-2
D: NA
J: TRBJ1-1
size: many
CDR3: CASSLSPPALAEAFF
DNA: TGTGCCAGCAGCTTATCCCCCCCGGCTTTGGCTGAAGCTTTCTTT

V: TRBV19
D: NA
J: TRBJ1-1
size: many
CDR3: CASSTRRVNTEAFF
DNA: TGTGCCAGTAGTACCCGCAGAGTGAACACTGAAGCTTTCTTT

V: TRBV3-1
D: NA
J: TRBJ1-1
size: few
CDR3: CASSQALSGSPTEAFF
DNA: TGTGCCAGCAGCCAAGCGCTCTCAGGGTCGCCCACTGAAGCTTTCTTT

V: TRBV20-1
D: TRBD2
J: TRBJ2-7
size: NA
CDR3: CSATGTSSFEQYF
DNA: TGCAGTGCCACCGGGACTAGCTCCTTCGAGCAGTACTTC

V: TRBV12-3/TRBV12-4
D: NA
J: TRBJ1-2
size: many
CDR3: CASRTNQDSNYGYTF
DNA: TGTGCCAGCAGAACCAATCAGGACAGCAACTATGGCTACACCTTC

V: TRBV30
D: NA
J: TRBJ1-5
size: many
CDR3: CAWVRVGGAGPQHF
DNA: TGTGCCTGGGTCAGGGTAGGCGGTGCGGGGCCCCAGCATTTT

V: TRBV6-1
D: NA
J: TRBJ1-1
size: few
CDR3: CASIRGMGGEAFF
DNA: TGTGCCAGCATCCGGGGTATGGGGGGTGAAGCTTTCTTT

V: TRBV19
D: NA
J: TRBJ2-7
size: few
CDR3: CASSITGATYEQYF
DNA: TGTGCCAGTAGTATTACAGGTGCCACCTACGAGCAGTACTTC

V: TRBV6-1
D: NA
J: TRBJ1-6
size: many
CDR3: CADTYGRNRNSPLHF
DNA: TGTGCGGATACATATGGCAGAAATAGAAATTCACCCCTCCACTTT

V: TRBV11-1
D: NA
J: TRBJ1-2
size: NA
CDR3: CASSLSGTRGRFNYGYTF
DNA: TGTGCCAGCAGCTTAAGCGGTACGAGGGGCAGATTTAACTATGGCTACACCTTC

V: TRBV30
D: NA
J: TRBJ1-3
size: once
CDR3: CAWRPGQINTIYF
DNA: TGTGCCTGGAGGCCCGGACAGATTAACACCATATATTTT

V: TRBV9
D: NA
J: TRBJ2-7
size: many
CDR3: CASSAHSQGYEQYF
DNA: TGTGCCAGCAGCGCACATAGTCAAGGCTACGAGCAGTACTTC

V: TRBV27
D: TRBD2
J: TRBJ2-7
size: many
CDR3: CASSLERGRNEQYF
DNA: TGTGCCAGCAGTTTAGAGCGGGGGCGAAACGAGCAGTACTTC

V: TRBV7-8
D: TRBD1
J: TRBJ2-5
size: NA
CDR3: CASSLETGGQGETQYF
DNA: TGTGCCAGCAGCTTAGAGACAGGGGGCCAAGGAGAGACCCAGTACTTC

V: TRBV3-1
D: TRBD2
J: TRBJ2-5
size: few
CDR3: CASSPGRIGEEVETQYF
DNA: TGTGCCAGCAGCCCCGGGAGGATAGGGGAGGAGGTCGAGACCCAGTACTTC

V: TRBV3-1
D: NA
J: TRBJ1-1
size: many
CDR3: CASSHLGGGRTEAFF
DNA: TGTGCCAGCAGCCATCTGGGAGGGGGGAGGACTGAAGCTTTCTTT

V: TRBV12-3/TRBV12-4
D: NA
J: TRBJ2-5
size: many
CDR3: CASSLIPGPEETQYF
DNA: TGTGCCAGCAGTCTGATACCGGGTCCCGAAGAGACCCAGTACTTC

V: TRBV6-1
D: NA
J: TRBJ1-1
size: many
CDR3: CASSGITAGTEAFF
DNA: TGTGCCAGCAGTGGAATCACCGCGGGCACTGAAGCTTTCTTT

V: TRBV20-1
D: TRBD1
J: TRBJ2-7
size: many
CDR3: CSARDRDRGHYEQYF
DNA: TGCAGTGCTAGAGACCGGGACAGGGGGCATTACGAGCAGTACTTC

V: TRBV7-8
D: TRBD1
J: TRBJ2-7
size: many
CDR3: CASSPTGTGAYEQYF
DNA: TGTGCCAGCAGCCCAACCGGGACAGGGGCCTACGAGCAGTACTTC

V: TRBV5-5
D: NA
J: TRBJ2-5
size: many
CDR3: CASSYTGRGETQYF
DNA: TGTGCCAGCAGCTATACAGGCCGGGGAGAGACCCAGTACTTC

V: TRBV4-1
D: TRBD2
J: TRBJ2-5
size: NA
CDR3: CASSQVAGGPQETQYF
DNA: TGCGCCAGCAGCCAAGTCGCGGGAGGGCCGCAAGAGACCCAGTACTTC

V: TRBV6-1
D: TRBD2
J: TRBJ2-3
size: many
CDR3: CASSEERGGTDTQYF
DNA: TGTGCCAGCAGTGAGGAGCGGGGGGGCACAGATACGCAGTATTTT

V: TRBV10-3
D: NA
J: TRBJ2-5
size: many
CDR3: CAISDGESGTQYF
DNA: TGTGCCATCAGTGACGGGGAAAGTGGGACCCAGTACTTC